The 20 T cell receptor beta chains below were found in one sample sequenced in a study of metastatic and nonmetastatic thyroid tumors. None of the patients had undergone any treatment ahead of thyroid surgery. With MiXCR, TCRdb reprocessed the PCR reads. In the table there are 25,000 to 35,000 clones, 17% of which are singletons. Sample: blood. These receptor sequences come from a female donor with papillary thyroid cancer or a benign thyroid nodule (not recorded which). Some clones in this sample may be carry-over from other donors' samples.

Turning to this clone: A junction boundary mismatches the germline segment, possibly from a read error. The V gene is TRBV28, the J gene TRBJ1-1; a weak D match, TRBD1 (6 bases). Germline V lookup: CDR1 MDHEN, CDR2 SYDVKM. The CDR3 covers 13 residues. CDR3 residues: CANSTGFVTEAFF. In DNA form, the CDR3 reads TGTGCCAACAGTACAGGGTTCGTCACTGAAGCTTTCTTC.

The chain has TRBV4-1 and TRBJ1-5; D gene ambiguous. The CDR3 has 13 amino acids. V was cut by 4 bases and J by 5 bases, with 9 bases left in between. The germline V gene has CDR1 MGHRA and CDR2 YSYEKL. The CDR3 spells CASSRSPDQPQHF. CDR3 DNA sequence: TGCGCCAGCAGCCGATCTCCAGATCAGCCCCAGCATTTT.

Details on this clone: This sequence may be a read error, since a much larger clone differs from it by one base. The sample has other DNA sequences that encode this CDR3 too. The rearrangement joins TRBV9 to TRBJ2-3; D is ambiguous. The germline gives CDR1 SGDLS, CDR2 YYNGEE. CDR3 length: 13 amino acids. For the CDR3, the DNA is TGTGCCAGCAGCGTGGCCCCCCCAGATACTCAGTATTTT. Amino acids: CASSVAPPDTQYF.

For this clone: Lacking the conserved final phenylalanine or tryptophan, this CDR3 likely reflects a read error. The rearrangement links TRBV20-1 to TRBJ1-6; possibly TRBD1 for D (6 bases). This CDR3 is built from 15 residues. The germline V gene has CDR1 DFQATT and CDR2 SNEGSKA (reference sequence). CDR3 sequence (DNA): TGCAGTGCTAGAGATTTGGGGGGCTATGATTCACCCCTCCACTCT. The encoded protein is CSARDLGGYDSPLHS.

There are a few counts of this clone. The chain couples TRBV28 to TRBJ1-2; tentatively, D is TRBD1 (6 bases). CDR3 length: 14 amino acids. Trimming removed 5 bases from V and 8 bases from J, with 18 bases in between. The germline V gene has CDR1 MDHEN and CDR2 SYDVKM. CDR3: CASSPGTWGMGYTF. In nucleotides, the CDR3 is TGTGCCAGCAGTCCTGGGACATGGGGCATGGGCTACACCTTC.

This clone showed up just once. The V and J genes are TRBV4-1 and TRBJ2-7; perhaps TRBD2 as D (6 bases). The V gene lost 0 bases and the J gene lost 3 bases, with 15 bases spanning the gap. Germline values: CDR1 MGHRA, CDR2 YSYEKL. CDR3 length: 16 amino acids. This CDR3 reads CASSQEAVQDYYEQYF. The CDR3, as DNA: TGCGCCAGCAGCCAAGAAGCGGTACAGGACTACTACGAGCAGTACTTC.

This clone was found many times. The chain is built from TRBV28 and TRBJ1-2; D unclear. The V and J ends lost 3 bases and 2 bases respectively, with 7 bases between them. This CDR3 contains 13 residues. Germline CDR1 MDHEN, CDR2 SYDVKM. This chain's CDR3 is CASSFTPNYGYTF. The CDR3 nucleotides read TGTGCCAGCAGTTTTACACCAAACTATGGCTACACCTTC.

The V call is TRBV12-3 or TRBV12-4, the J call TRBJ1-1; D not certain. The V end lost 6 bases, the J end lost 5 bases, and 7 bases lay between the germline ends. The CDR3 is made up of 11 amino acids. The CDR3 DNA reads TGTGCCAGCAGCTCGAGAACTGAAGCTTTCTTT. Amino acid sequence: CASSSRTEAFF.

The V and J genes are TRBV4-1 and TRBJ2-7, with D possibly matching TRBD2 (5 bases). V gave up 4 bases and J gave up 0 bases, with 13 bases separating them. CDR3 length: 15 amino acids. Germline values: CDR1 MGHRA, CDR2 YSYEKL. CDR3 sequence reads: CASSLRGLSSYEQYF. The CDR3 DNA reads TGCGCCAGCAGCCTTCGCGGACTTAGCTCCTACGAGCAGTACTTC.

This chain links TRBV30 with TRBJ2-7; D possibly corresponds to TRBD1 (5 bases). Trimming removed 5 bases from V and 13 bases from J, with 21 bases in between. CDR1 GTSNPN and CDR2 SVGIG come from the germline V gene (reference sequence). The CDR3 has 12 amino acids. CDR3 sequence (DNA): TGTGCCTGGGGGGCAATGTCCCACGACCATTACTTC. Its protein product is CAWGAMSHDHYF. The whole variable domain, filled in from reference TRBV30 and TRBJ2-7, reads SQTIHQWPATLVQPVGSPLSLECTVEGTSNPNLYWYRQAAGRGLQLLFYSVGIGQISSEVPQNLSASRPQDRQFILSSKKLLLSDSGFYLCAWGAMSHDHYFGPGTRLTVT.

The table lists this clone with many counts. At one end the junction does not follow the germline gene, possibly because of a read error. The J gene is TRBJ2-7, the V gene TRBV6-6, with D uncertain. Germline V lookup: CDR1 MNHNY, CDR2 SVGAGI (reference sequence). CDR3 length: 14 residues. As DNA, the CDR3 is TGTGCCAGCAGTTACTCCGGCGACAACTACGAGCAGTACTTT. As protein: CASSYSGDNYEQYF.

This clone came up many times. The V call is TRBV7-9, the J call TRBJ2-5; 13 nucleotides agree with TRBD2. The V gene's germline CDR1 is SEHNR and CDR2 FQNEAQ (reference sequence). This CDR3 is built from 16 residues. J lost 4 bases, V lost 5 bases, and 7 bases had no gene match. The CDR3 here is CASSLGTSGVAETQYF. The CDR3 DNA reads as TGTGCCAGCAGCCTAGGGACTAGCGGGGTTGCAGAGACCCAGTACTTC. The variable domain in full, completed from reference TRBV7-9 and TRBJ2-5, reads DTGVSQNPRHKITKRGQNVTFRCDPISEHNRLYWYRQTLGQGPEFLTYFQNEAQLEKSRLLSDRFSAERPKGSFSTLEIQRTEQGDSAMYLCASSLGTSGVAETQYFGPGTRLLVL.

The chain uses TRBV20-1 and TRBJ2-1; 9 nucleotides line up with TRBD1. The germline CDR1 and CDR2 sequences are DFQATT and SNEGSKA (reference sequence). This CDR3 region has 16 residues. J lost 0 bases, V lost 6 bases, and 9 bases had no gene match. CDR3 sequence reads: CSATGGTGCSYNEQFF. In DNA, the CDR3 is TGCAGTGCGACAGGGGGGACAGGGTGCTCCTACAATGAGCAGTTCTTC.

This clone was counted at least ten times. The chain has TRBV3-1 and TRBJ1-2; weak D call: TRBD1 (6 bases). CDR1 and CDR2 from the germline V gene are LGHDT and YNNKEL (reference sequence). V dropped 0 bases and J dropped 5 bases, with 16 bases sitting between them. The CDR3 runs to 16 residues. CDR3 in amino acids: CASSQEGRQGNYGYTF. For the CDR3, the DNA is TGTGCCAGCAGCCAAGAAGGCCGGCAGGGGAATTATGGCTACACCTTC.

This chain connects TRBV25-1 to TRBJ1-4; tentatively, D is TRBD1 (5 bases). The V end lost 1 base, the J end lost 0 bases, and 9 bases lay between the germline ends. CDR1 is MGHDK and CDR2 is SYGVNS in the germline V gene. The CDR3 covers 16 residues. This chain's CDR3 is CASSESKGTTNEKLFF. In DNA, the CDR3 is TGTGCCAGCAGTGAATCTAAGGGGACAACTAATGAAAAACTGTTTTTT.

By proportion, this clone is medium-sized. The CDR3: CSARDRRGIGGEQFF. CDR3 DNA sequence: TGCAGTGCTAGAGATCGGCGCGGGATAGGTGGTGAGCAGTTCTTC. The V and J genes are TRBV20-1 and TRBJ2-1; D perhaps matches TRBD2 (6 bases). CDR3 size: 15 residues. Germline CDR1 DFQATT, CDR2 SNEGSKA (reference sequence). Trimming shortened V by 0 bases and J by 9 bases, and 18 bases separated the two germline ends.

Many counts were recorded for this clone. The J gene is TRBJ1-1, the V gene TRBV9; D is perhaps TRBD1 (6 bases). Trimming removed 5 bases at V and 5 bases at J, with 19 bases between. Germline values: CDR1 SGDLS, CDR2 YYNGEE. The length of the CDR3 is 15 residues. CDR3 region: CASSRYREVVTEAFF. CDR3 DNA sequence: TGTGCCAGCAGTAGATACAGGGAAGTCGTGACTGAAGCTTTCTTT.

This clone has at least ten counts. The same CDR3 arises from other DNA sequences in this sample as well. This sequence joins TRBV5-1 and TRBJ1-3; no reliable D call. The CDR3 is 14 amino acids. Trimming removed 0 bases at V and 0 bases at J, with 4 bases between. Looked up from germline, CDR1 is SGHRS and CDR2 is YFSETQ. The CDR3 DNA is TGCGCCAGCAGCTTGGGGACCTCTGGAAACACCATATATTTT. Its translation: CASSLGTSGNTIYF.

As for this clone: One end of the junction is discordant with germline, which a read error may explain. Written as DNA, the CDR3 is TGCGCCAGCAGTGAGTCGTACGGGCGGGAGCGGTACTTC. Translated: CASSESYGRERYF. The chain uses TRBV10-1 and TRBJ2-7; 7 bases are shared with TRBD2. From germline, CDR1 is WNHNN and CDR2 SYGVQD (reference sequence). The CDR3 runs 13 residues.

This clone was picked up many times. This chain uses TRBV6-5 with TRBJ1-2; D is perhaps TRBD1 (5 bases). V lost 1 base, J lost 4 bases, and 10 bases lay in between. Per germline, CDR1 MNHEY and CDR2 SVGAGI. The CDR3 is made up of 14 amino acids. CDR3: CASSYLGRIYGYTF. In DNA, the CDR3 is TGTGCCAGCAGTTACTTGGGGCGGATCTATGGCTACACCTTC.